The 8 T cell receptor beta chains below all came from one sample that was sequenced in a study of blood T cell repertoires in COVID-19. Repertoires were generated with immunoSEQ multiplex PCR, while TCRdb's copy carries only in-frame clones and drops some. The table includes roughly 200,000 clones, about nine tenths detected once. Sequencing was carried out using peripheral blood. These receptors came from a man aged 18-30 years with active or convalescent COVID-19.

The chain is built from TRBV11-2 and TRBJ2-7; 11 bases are a match to TRBD1. V lost 4 bases to trimming and J lost 5 bases; unmatched junction nucleotides: 10. The V gene's germline CDR1 is SGHAT and CDR2 FQNNGV. The CDR3 is made up of 16 amino acids. This CDR3 reads CASSSQQGTGGHEQYF. CDR3 nucleotide sequence: TGTGCCAGCAGCTCCCAGCAGGGGACAGGGGGACACGAGCAGTACTTC.

This clone was detected only once. The chain uses TRBV18 and TRBJ2-1; possibly TRBD2 for D (5 bases). The CDR3 consists of 13 residues. Per germline, CDR1 KGHSH and CDR2 LQKENI. Trimming shortened V by 2 bases and J by 8 bases, and 10 bases separated the two germline ends. The CDR3 here is CASSPNGRDEQFF. CDR3 DNA: TGTGCCAGCTCACCAAACGGGCGGGATGAGCAGTTCTTC.

V gene TRBV3-1 (or the pseudogene TRBV3-2) combines with J gene TRBJ1-1, with 9 positions matching TRBD1. The CDR3 has 14 residues. J was trimmed by 5 bases and V by 3 bases; bases with no gene match: 4. The germline V gene encodes CDR1 LGHDT and CDR2 YNNKEL (reference sequence). This CDR3 reads CASSHTGGETEAFF. In DNA, the CDR3 is TGTGCCAGCAGCCATACAGGGGGCGAAACTGAAGCTTTCTTT.

The genes are TRBV2 and TRBJ1-5; D is ambiguous. The germline V and J ends were trimmed by 1 base and 4 bases, with 11 bases remaining between them. The CDR3 has 15 residues. Germline lookup yields CDR1 SNHLY and CDR2 FYNNEI. The CDR3 loop reads CASSEVRGDNQPQHF. The CDR3 DNA follows: TGTGCCAGCAGTGAAGTTAGAGGAGATAATCAGCCCCAGCATTTT. The full variable domain, rest sourced from reference TRBV2 and TRBJ1-5, is EPEVTQTPSHQVTQMGQEVILRCVPISNHLYFYWYRQILGQKVEFLVSFYNNEISEKSEIFDDQFSVERPDGSNFTLKIRSTKLEDSAMYFCASSEVRGDNQPQHFGDGTRLSIL.

This chain uses TRBV12-5 with TRBJ2-7; D is unclear. The V gene's germline CDR1 is LGHNT and CDR2 FRNRAP. Trimming shortened V by 2 bases and J by 0 bases, and 8 bases separated the two germline ends. The CDR3 has 14 amino acids. CDR3 nucleotides: TGTGCTAGTGGTTTGTCTGGCCTCTCCTACGAGCAGTACTTC. Protein sequence: CASGLSGLSYEQYF. The whole variable domain, filled in from reference TRBV12-5 and TRBJ2-7, reads DARVTQTPRHKVTEMGQEVTMRCQPILGHNTVFWYRQTMMQGLELLAYFRNRAPLDDSGMPKDRFSAEMPDATLATLKIQPSEPRDSAVYFCASGLSGLSYEQYFGPGTRLTVT.

The rearrangement links TRBV5-1 to TRBJ1-1; D may be TRBD1 (5 bases). Germline CDR1 reads SGHRS; CDR2 reads YFSETQ. The CDR3 has 14 amino acids. Trimming took 5 bases from V and 7 from J, leaving 18 bases between them. The CDR3 bases are TGCGCCAGCAGGATTACTAGTTGGGGGGGTGAAGCTTTCTTT. Residues: CASRITSWGGEAFF.

This rearrangement joins TRBV2 to TRBJ2-7; D may be TRBD2 (6 bases). The germline V and J ends were trimmed by 4 bases and 5 bases, with 9 bases remaining between them. The CDR3 sequence is 12 residues long. CDR1 and CDR2 from the germline V gene are SNHLY and FYNNEI. CDR3: CASSGGVNEQYF. For the CDR3, the DNA is TGTGCCAGCAGTGGGGGGGTAAACGAGCAGTACTTC.

Only one count was recorded for this clone. J is TRBJ1-1 and V is TRBV12-3 or TRBV12-4, with D unclear. There are 13 residues in the CDR3. Deletions cut 3 bases from V and 0 bases from J, with 5 bases between. The CDR3 DNA reads TGTGCCAGCAGTTTTACGGTGAACACTGAAGCTTTCTTT. It is translated as CASSFTVNTEAFF.